These 30 T cell receptor beta chains were sequenced from one sample in a study of T-cell reconstitution after alpha-beta-depleted transplantation in children. Unique molecular identifiers were incorporated when the TCRbeta library was constructed. TCRdb processed the PCR reads anew with MiXCR; each CDR3 protein has one entry. The table includes under 850,000 distinct CDR3 sequences, about 12% detected once. Source: PBMCs, taken before TCRalphabeta/CD19-depleted stem cell transplant. The source of these receptors is a girl aged 2 to 10 with congenital amegakaryocytic thrombocytopenia, due to receive a stem cell transplant.

This clonotype was seen more than once but under ten times. The chain employs TRBV14 and TRBJ2-2; D is possibly TRBD2 (5 bases). This CDR3 spans 17 amino acids. V lost 1 base and J 6 bases, leaving 18 bases between the germline ends. Germline V gene lookup returns CDR1 SGHDN and CDR2 FVKESK. This chain's CDR3 is CASSQARGLHLAGELFF. CDR3 bases: TGTGCCAGCAGCCAAGCTCGAGGACTCCACCTGGCCGGGGAGCTGTTTTTT.

This clonotype was recorded at least ten times. The chain has TRBV20-1 and TRBJ2-3, with D maybe TRBD2 (7 bases). V was cut by 4 bases and J by 6 bases, with 17 bases left in between. This CDR3 contains 14 residues. The germline gives CDR1 DFQATT, CDR2 SNEGSKA (reference sequence). The CDR3 DNA sequence: TGCAGTGCTATGGTCGGGGGGCGCAAGGATACGCAGTATTTT. Residues: CSAMVGGRKDTQYF.

This clonotype has at least ten counts. The chain links TRBV15 to TRBJ2-2; perhaps TRBD2 as D (5 bases). Germline values: CDR1 LNHNV, CDR2 YYDKDF (reference sequence). Trimming left V 0 bases short and J 7 bases short, with 21 bases between. The CDR3 has 18 amino acids. For the CDR3, the DNA is TGTGCCACCAGCAGAGATGCTGGGAGCCAGGAGGAGATCGGGGAGCTGTTTTTT. Residues: CATSRDAGSQEEIGELFF.

In the case of this clonotype: A much larger clone lies one base from this, so it may be a read error. The J gene is TRBJ2-7, the V gene TRBV20-1; D is perhaps TRBD1 or TRBD2 (5 bases each). Looked up from germline, CDR1 is DFQATT and CDR2 is SNEGSKA (reference sequence). Trimming removed 4 bases from V and 7 bases from J, with 14 bases in between. The CDR3 runs to 12 residues. CDR3 nucleotide sequence: TGCAGTGCTAAGTGGGGGTTGGGGGAGCAGTACTTC. Translation gives CSAKWGLGEQYF.

This clonotype was found many times. The chain recombines TRBV24-1 with TRBJ2-1; TRBD1 matches 9 bases. The CDR3 is made up of 14 amino acids. The J segment lost 7 bases and the V segment lost 6 bases, leaving 6 bases of the junction unmatched. CDR1 is KGHDR and CDR2 is SFDVKD in the germline V gene. CDR3 protein: CATSTPGQGNEQFF. CDR3 in DNA: TGTGCCACCAGTACGCCGGGACAGGGTAATGAGCAGTTCTTC.

This clonotype was detected ten times or more. The gene calls are TRBV25-1 and TRBJ2-1, with 9 bases that match TRBD1. The germline V gene encodes CDR1 MGHDK and CDR2 SYGVNS. The CDR3 runs 13 residues. Trimming took 4 bases from V and 10 from J; bases not matched to a gene: 5. The CDR3 DNA sequence: TGTGCCAGCAGTGGGGGGACAGGGCTCGAGCAGTTCTTC. Translation: CASSGGTGLEQFF.

Concerning this clonotype itself: A much larger clonotype is one base distant, so this may be a read error. This sequence joins TRBV5-4 and TRBJ2-2; weak D call: TRBD2 (5 bases). The CDR3 loop spans 16 amino acids. Germline V gene lookup returns CDR1 SGHNT and CDR2 YYREEE (reference sequence). CDR3 sequence (DNA): TGTGCCAGCAGCCCCCCCCAAGTCGCGAACACCGGGGAGCTGTCTTTT. Its protein product is CASSPPQVANTGELSF.

This clonotype was picked up a small number of times. The rearrangement joins TRBV18 to TRBJ2-1, with unresolved D. Between the trimmed V and J ends, which lost 3 bases and 5 bases, there was a span of 5 bases. Germline V gene data show CDR1 as KGHSH and CDR2 as LQKENI. CDR3 length: 12 residues. For the CDR3, the DNA is TGTGCCAGCTCACCTATTGACAATGAGCAGTTCTTC. Its protein is CASSPIDNEQFF.

This clonotype was picked up a small number of times. The chain's CDR3 is CASSLETYSGRAGEQFF. Here the CDR3 DNA reads TGTGCCAGCAGCTTAGAAACTTATAGCGGGAGGGCCGGCGAGCAGTTCTTC. The chain couples TRBV11-2 to TRBJ2-1; 11 bases fit TRBD2. Germline CDR1 reads SGHAT; CDR2 reads FQNNGV. The V segment lost 0 bases and the J segment 10 bases; nucleotides outside the gene matches: 11. The CDR3 is made up of 17 amino acids.

This clonotype occurred a few times. This chain links TRBV5-6 with TRBJ2-6; D is unclear. Per germline, CDR1 SGHDT and CDR2 YYEEEE. This CDR3 is 14 amino acids long. Trimming left V 5 bases short and J 4 bases short, with 10 bases between. CDR3 nucleotide sequence: TGTGCCAGCAGTCTTCCCCTGGGGGCCAACGTCCTGACTTTC. Encoded protein: CASSLPLGANVLTF.

This clonotype showed up many times. The rearrangement uses TRBV5-1 and TRBJ2-3, with D possibly being TRBD2 (6 bases). Germline V gene data show CDR1 as SGHRS and CDR2 as YFSETQ. The V end was cut by 1 base, the J end by 2 bases, with 11 bases between. The CDR3 spans 15 residues. CDR3 loop: CASSLRGGTTDTQYF. The CDR3 nucleotides are TGCGCCAGCAGCTTGAGGGGCGGGACCACAGATACGCAGTATTTT.

This clonotype has a count of ten or more. The rearrangement uses TRBV7-8 and TRBJ2-1, with TRBD2 identical over 10 bases. The CDR3 covers 17 residues. The germline V gene encodes CDR1 SGHVS and CDR2 FQNEAQ. With 1 base clipped from V and 4 bases from J, the junction kept 7 bases outside the gene matches. The CDR3 region is CASSLVTGTSAYNEQFF. The CDR3 coding sequence is TGTGCCAGCAGCTTAGTCACCGGGACTAGCGCGTACAATGAGCAGTTCTTC.

There are many counts of this clonotype. The chain couples TRBV20-1 to TRBJ2-7; D gene ambiguous. This CDR3 spans 15 amino acids. Trimming left V 5 bases short and J 0 bases short, with 17 bases between. Germline V gives CDR1 DFQATT, CDR2 SNEGSKA (reference sequence). CDR3 sequence (DNA): TGCAGTGCTTATAAGGGCCCCACGAGCTCCTACGAGCAGTACTTC. Residues: CSAYKGPTSSYEQYF.

This clonotype was observed many times. The chain carries TRBV15 and TRBJ2-7; 12 positions agree with TRBD1. This CDR3 has 18 amino acids. Germline V lookup: CDR1 LNHNV, CDR2 YYDKDF (reference sequence). V trimming: 2 bases; J trimming: 4 bases; junction bases outside the gene matches: 12. CDR3 protein: CATSRRTGTGGKRYEQYF. The CDR3 DNA reads TGTGCCACCAGCAGAAGAACCGGGACAGGGGGCAAAAGGTACGAGCAGTACTTC.

This clonotype was recorded a few times. The chain joins TRBV7-2 to TRBJ2-5, with TRBD1 as a possible D gene (6 bases). The CDR3 totals 15 residues. Germline CDR1 and CDR2: SGHTA and FQGNSA. Between the trimmed V and J ends, which lost 4 bases and 3 bases, there was a span of 15 bases. The CDR3 bases are TGTGCCAGCAGCTACCTCAGGGGCAAGGAAGAGACCCAGTACTTC. Translated, it gives CASSYLRGKEETQYF.

V is TRBV29-1 and J is TRBJ2-7; D gene ambiguous. CDR1 and CDR2 (germline): SQVTM, ANQGSEA. This CDR3 is built from 12 residues. Trimming stripped 5 bases from V and 3 bases from J, with 11 bases between. This chain's CDR3 is CSVSTSLYEQYF. The CDR3 DNA reads as TGCAGCGTTTCAACCAGCCTCTACGAGCAGTACTTC.

V usage is TRBV12-3 or TRBV12-4 and J usage is TRBJ2-1; TRBD2 agrees at 10 bases. Losses at the gene ends were 6 bases for V and 8 bases for J; bases not matched to a gene: 7. This CDR3 has 14 residues. The chain's CDR3 is CASSPTSGIYEQFF. DNA of the CDR3: TGTGCCAGCAGCCCAACTAGCGGGATCTATGAGCAGTTCTTC.

Details on this clonotype: A read error is possible here, since a much larger clone lies one base away. The conserved phenylalanine or tryptophan is not found at the CDR3 terminus, so this likely reflects a read error. The V and J genes are TRBV27 and TRBJ2-3, with TRBD2 matching over 7 bases. The CDR3 is made up of 15 amino acids. The germline gives CDR1 MNHEY, CDR2 SMNVEV (reference sequence). The junction had 5 bases not matched to a gene; V was cut back by 5 bases and J by 0 bases. The CDR3 sequence is CASSPRTRSTDTQYI. CDR3 nucleotide sequence: TGTGCCAGCAGTCCCCGGACTAGGAGCACAGATACGCAGTATATT.

The gene calls are TRBV28 and TRBJ2-7, with D tentatively TRBD2 (5 bases). With 4 bases removed from V and 2 bases from J, the gap between germline ends came to 21 bases. The CDR3 covers 17 residues. Looked up from germline, CDR1 is MDHEN and CDR2 is SYDVKM. The CDR3 here is CASSSRAGRRFTYEQYF. The CDR3 DNA follows: TGTGCCAGCAGTTCTAGGGCGGGCCGAAGATTTACCTACGAGCAGTACTTC.

As for this clonotype: It may be a read error: a sequence one base away is much more abundant. The V and J genes are TRBV20-1 and TRBJ2-1, with D unclear. CDR1 and CDR2 from the germline V gene are DFQATT and SNEGSKA (reference sequence). The CDR3 totals 11 residues. This CDR3 is CNARSLGEQFF. In DNA form, the CDR3 reads TGCAATGCTAGGTCCCTAGGGGAGCAGTTCTTC.

This clonotype was found many times. This rearrangement joins TRBV27 to TRBJ2-7, with D perhaps matching TRBD1 or TRBD2 (5 bases each). The CDR3 length is 12 residues. The germline V gene encodes CDR1 MNHEY and CDR2 SMNVEV (reference sequence). V was shortened by 8 bases and J by 3 bases, with 11 bases between the two germline ends. The CDR3 DNA sequence: TGTGCCAGCCGGGACCAGGGCTACGAGCAGTACTTC. Amino acids: CASRDQGYEQYF.

This clonotype showed up many times. This rearrangement joins TRBV20-1 to TRBJ2-3; D gene uncertain. This CDR3 contains 14 residues. Germline V gives CDR1 DFQATT, CDR2 SNEGSKA (reference sequence). Trimming cost V 1 base and J 4 bases, with 12 bases left between them. The CDR3 reads CSARGPAPSDTQYF. Here the CDR3 DNA reads TGCAGTGCTAGAGGGCCAGCCCCTTCAGATACGCAGTATTTT.

This clonotype was seen repeatedly, ten times or more. V and J are TRBV7-8 and TRBJ2-1, with TRBD2 matching over 8 bases. Unmatched junction bases numbered 5, after V lost 6 bases and J lost 4 bases. The CDR3 spans 14 residues. Germline V gene sequence: CDR1 SGHVS, CDR2 FQNEAQ. CDR3 sequence reads: CASRGLDQYNEQFF. The CDR3 DNA sequence: TGTGCCAGCAGGGGACTAGACCAGTACAATGAGCAGTTCTTC. Filled out from reference TRBV7-8 and TRBJ2-1, the complete variable domain reads GAGVSQSPRYKVAKRGQDVALRCDPISGHVSLFWYQQALGQGPEFLTYFQNEAQLDKSGLPSDRFFAERPEGSVSTLKIQRTQQEDSAVYLCASRGLDQYNEQFFGPGTRLTVL.

J is TRBJ2-1 and V is TRBV20-1; no reliable D call. V shed 6 bases and J shed 7 bases, with 16 bases lying between them. The CDR3 length is 13 residues. Germline V lookup: CDR1 DFQATT, CDR2 SNEGSKA (reference sequence). CDR3 amino acids: CSAHQVSPNEQFF. The CDR3 DNA reads as TGCAGTGCCCACCAAGTCAGCCCGAATGAGCAGTTCTTC.

This clonotype was recorded only once. Since a much larger clone is just one base distant, this may be a read error. Given the absence of the conserved phenylalanine or tryptophan at the CDR3 end, a read error is likely. V is TRBV5-1 and J is TRBJ2-5; no definite D call. Germline lookup yields CDR1 SGHRS and CDR2 YFSETQ. Trimming left V 2 bases short and J 2 bases short, with 10 bases between. The CDR3 covers 14 residues. The CDR3 nucleotides are TGCGCCAGCAGCTTTTTACACCAACAAGAGACCCAGTACCTC. It specifies CASSFLHQQETQYL.

This clonotype occurred a few times. The chain uses TRBV10-2 and TRBJ2-7; possibly TRBD1 or TRBD2 for D (5 bases each). There are 15 residues in the CDR3. V lost 6 bases to trimming and J lost 2 bases, with 17 bases between them. In germline, CDR1 is WSHSY, CDR2 SAAADI. CDR3 DNA: TGCGCCAGCAGGGACGGAGGTGGGGCTACCTACGAGCAGTACTTC. Translated: CASRDGGGATYEQYF.

This clonotype was recorded a few times. The chain combines TRBV2 with TRBJ2-2; D remains unclear. This CDR3 is 14 amino acids long. V gave up 10 bases and J gave up 0 bases, with 12 bases separating them. Germline V gene lookup returns CDR1 SNHLY and CDR2 FYNNEI. CDR3 bases: TGTGCCACCGGCTTGCACCCGAACACCGGGGAGCTGTTTTTT. Protein product: CATGLHPNTGELFF.

CDR3 DNA sequence: TGCGCCAGCAGCTGGCCGGGACTAGCGGACCAAGAGACCCAGTACTTC. Encoded protein: CASSWPGLADQETQYF. The chain employs TRBV5-1 and TRBJ2-5, with 11 bases identical to TRBD2. Germline CDR1 SGHRS, CDR2 YFSETQ. With 3 bases clipped from V and 0 bases from J, the junction kept 4 bases outside the gene matches. CDR3 length: 16 amino acids.

This clonotype was seen repeatedly, ten times or more. The chain couples TRBV10-3 to TRBJ1-2, with D unclear. V dropped 11 bases and J dropped 2 bases, with 12 bases sitting between them. Germline V gene lookup returns CDR1 ENHRY and CDR2 SYGVKD. The CDR3 sequence is 12 residues long. CDR3 sequence reads: CAHRKDNYGYTF. CDR3 coding DNA: TGTGCCCATCGGAAAGACAACTATGGCTACACCTTC.

This chain uses TRBV30 with TRBJ2-1, with D perhaps TRBD2 (6 bases). There are 14 residues in the CDR3. V lost 7 bases and J lost 0, with 13 bases in between. The germline V gene has CDR1 GTSNPN and CDR2 SVGIG (reference sequence). CDR3 in amino acids: CASRYGSSYNEQFF. CDR3 DNA: TGTGCCTCCCGATACGGGAGCTCCTACAATGAGCAGTTCTTC.